Sequencing of this T cell receptor beta chain was carried out in a study of regulatory T cells in long-lasting Graves disease. Study as a whole: For a period under 3 months, newly diagnosed Graves' patients had taken antithyroid drugs. General study findings and limits: Samples came from peripheral blood alone, without thyroid tissue. The TCR repertoire of persistent Graves' patients was less diverse than that of newly diagnosed ones. There were preferences for TRBV28, TRBJ1-2 and TRBJ2-5 in persistent disease.

As regards this clonotype: The antigen remains unidentified.

Building the TCR beta libraries relied on iRepertoire HTBI primers, and CDR3 regions underwent Arm-PCR. TCRdb re-called the multiplex PCR reads with MiXCR, one entry per CDR3 protein. The sample lists approximately 300,000 distinct CDR3 sequences, about a sixth occurring once. Time point described: newly diagnosed GD, antithyroid drugs for less than 3 months. PBMCs provided the RNA from which the TCR library was made. Germline V gene lookup returns CDR1 MGHDK and CDR2 SYGVNS. Trimming left V 3 bases short and J 7 bases short, with 10 bases between. The CDR3 covers 12 residues. The TCR sequence derives from a female donor with Graves disease. The sequenced sample was peripheral blood mononuclear cells (PBMCs), obtained at new diagnosis, from a patient treated with antithyroid drugs. The chain is built from TRBV25-1 and TRBJ2-7; D unclear. The CDR3 loop reads CASSEQAVEQYF. The DNA of the CDR3 is TGTGCCAGCAGTGAGCAAGCTGTTGAGCAGTACTTC.